This is a list of T cell receptor beta chains from one sample in a study of cytomegalovirus exposure and HLA in healthy donors. Clones were sequenced by immunoSEQ multiplex PCR, and TCRdb holds only the in-frame ones, with some missing. There are roughly 120,000 clones in the sample; approximately 80% occur only once, and roughly 13% lies in the top ten. Sequencing was performed on PBMCs. These receptors were collected from a woman aged 35 to 49 in good health and CMV-seropositive. The CDR3 runs from the conserved cysteine through the conserved F or W. Each record gives: V gene, D gene, clone size, J gene, CDR3 protein, CDR3 DNA. D genes are given only for firm matches. Clone size is not always given. Where it is, it says once, few, many or a class for expanded clones.

>TRBV28|TRBD2|-|TRBJ2-7
CASSFGREGPGDYEQYF
TGTGCCAGCAGTTTTGGGCGGGAGGGCCCTGGTGACTACGAGCAGTACTTC
>TRBV6-5|-|-|TRBJ1-4
CASGLQGLRDEKLFF
TGTGCCAGCGGCCTTCAGGGGCTTAGGGATGAAAAACTGTTTTTT
>TRBV5-4|-|medium-sized|TRBJ2-5
CASSLKGLEETQYF
TGTGCCAGCAGCTTGAAGGGGCTGGAAGAGACCCAGTACTTC
>TRBV28|-|-|TRBJ2-5
CASSSDSQETQYF
TGTGCCAGCAGTTCTGACAGTCAAGAGACCCAGTACTTC
>TRBV5-1|-|-|TRBJ2-3
CASSLVGGDITDTQYF
TGCGCCAGCAGCTTGGTAGGAGGAGATATCACAGATACGCAGTATTTT
>TRBV10-1|-|-|TRBJ2-5
CASIRGKETQYF
TGCGCCAGCATCAGGGGTAAAGAGACCCAGTACTTC
>TRBV2|-|-|TRBJ1-5
CASSDLYNQPQHF
TGTGCCAGCAGTGACCTCTACAATCAGCCCCAGCATTTT
>TRBV28|TRBD2|-|TRBJ2-7
CASSFRGRRGYEQYF
TGTGCCAGCAGTTTTCGCGGGAGGAGGGGCTACGAGCAGTACTTC
>TRBV27|-|-|TRBJ2-3
CASSSAGLRDTQYF
TGTGCCAGCAGTTCGGCGGGATTGCGGGATACGCAGTATTTT
>TRBV6-4|-|-|TRBJ2-1
CASSDSRDSYNEQFF
TGTGCCAGCAGTGACTCCCGGGACTCATACAATGAGCAGTTCTTC
>TRBV28|TRBD1|-|TRBJ1-5
CASRAGQGMNQPQHF
TGTGCCAGCAGGGCGGGACAGGGGATGAATCAGCCCCAGCATTTT
>TRBV5-8|TRBD1|-|TRBJ1-1
CASSPAGQGANTEAFF
TGTGCCAGCAGCCCCGCGGGGCAGGGGGCCAACACTGAAGCTTTCTTT
>TRBV7-6|TRBD1|few|TRBJ1-5
CASSLGQGAGQPQHF
TGTGCCAGCAGCTTGGGACAGGGGGCGGGTCAGCCCCAGCATTTT
>TRBV27|-|once|TRBJ2-7
CASSFRRLHEQYF
TGTGCCAGCAGCTTCCGGAGGCTCCACGAGCAGTACTTC
>TRBV14|TRBD1|-|TRBJ2-7
CASSLTGGNEQYF
TGTGCCAGCAGCCTTACAGGGGGCAACGAGCAGTACTTC
>TRBV7-3|TRBD2|-|TRBJ2-1
CASSLILAGAGYKGASYNEQFF
TGTGCCAGCAGCTTAATACTAGCGGGAGCGGGCTACAAGGGAGCGTCCTACAATGAGCAGTTCTTC
>TRBV7-2|-|-|TRBJ2-2
CASSLTRKATGELFF
TGTGCCAGCAGCTTAACTAGGAAGGCCACCGGGGAGCTGTTTTTT
>TRBV6-1|-|-|TRBJ2-7
CASSEDRVHEQYF
TGTGCCAGCAGTGAAGACAGGGTCCACGAGCAGTACTTC
>TRBV5-4|TRBD1|few|TRBJ2-5
CASSGTGVAETQYF
TGTGCCAGCAGTGGGACAGGGGTTGCGGAGACCCAGTACTTC
>TRBV5-4|TRBD1|-|TRBJ1-2
CASSPRTGADYGYTF
TGTGCCAGCAGCCCTAGGACAGGGGCGGACTATGGCTACACCTTC
>TRBV11-2|TRBD1|-|TRBJ2-7
CASSLGGDSSYEQYF
TGTGCCAGCAGCTTAGGAGGGGACAGTTCCTACGAGCAGTACTTC
>TRBV14|TRBD1|-|TRBJ2-2
CASSPGQGAVWTGELFF
TGTGCCAGCAGCCCGGGACAGGGGGCGGTGTGGACCGGGGAGCTGTTTTTT
>TRBV5-4|TRBD2|once|TRBJ2-1
CASSPDLAGERFF
TGTGCCAGCAGCCCGGACCTAGCGGGAGAGCGGTTCTTC
>TRBV29-1|-|-|TRBJ1-2
CSVGGIGYTF
TGCAGCGTTGGAGGCATTGGCTACACCTTC
>TRBV15|-|-|TRBJ2-7
CATSRGLTYEQYF
TGTGCCACCAGCAGGGGACTCACCTACGAGCAGTACTTC
>TRBV27|-|-|TRBJ2-7
CASSLMGGYEQYF
TGTGCCAGCAGTTTAATGGGAGGCTACGAGCAGTACTTC
>TRBV6-5|-|-|TRBJ1-4
CASSYSTALNEKLFF
TGTGCCAGCAGTTACTCAACAGCCCTTAATGAAAAACTGTTTTTT
>TRBV7-2|TRBD1|-|TRBJ1-5
CASSLRQGGNQPQHF
TGTGCCAGCAGCCTACGACAGGGAGGCAATCAGCCCCAGCATTTT
>TRBV4-2|TRBD1|-|TRBJ1-6
CASSQTPTGDNSPLHF
TGTGCCAGCAGCCAAACTCCAACAGGGGATAATTCACCCCTCCACTTT
>TRBV5-6|-|-|TRBJ2-7
CASSKDYSYEQYF
TGTGCCAGCAGCAAGGACTATTCCTACGAGCAGTACTTC
>TRBV7-6|-|-|TRBJ2-1
CASSYQNNEQFF
TGTGCCAGCAGCTATCAAAACAATGAGCAGTTCTTC
>TRBV7-8|TRBD2|-|TRBJ2-2
CASSHLAGQNTGELFF
TGTGCCAGCAGCCACCTAGCGGGCCAGAACACCGGGGAGCTGTTTTTT
>TRBV15|TRBD1|-|TRBJ2-7
CATSRDRGQSYEQYF
TGTGCCACCAGCAGAGATAGGGGACAGTCCTACGAGCAGTACTTC
>TRBV7-9|TRBD2|-|TRBJ2-3
CASSLATSGRSDTQYF
TGTGCCAGCAGCTTGGCGACTAGCGGGAGGTCGGATACGCAGTATTTT
>TRBV27|-|-|TRBJ2-7
CASASAGLRDEQYF
TGTGCCAGCGCCTCGGCGGGGTTGAGGGACGAGCAGTACTTC
>TRBV2|TRBD1|-|TRBJ2-2
CASTSGGTGELFF
TGTGCCAGCACATCAGGGGGCACCGGGGAGCTGTTTTTT
>TRBV5-1|TRBD1|-|TRBJ2-7
CASATGSSHEQYF
TGCGCCAGCGCGACAGGGAGTTCCCACGAGCAGTACTTC
>TRBV5-1|TRBD2|-|TRBJ2-3
CASSLPSSGGRTDTQYF
TGCGCCAGCAGCTTGCCGAGTAGCGGGGGGCGGACAGATACGCAGTATTTT
>TRBV30|-|few|TRBJ1-6
CAWSVLDGYNSPLHF
TGTGCCTGGAGTGTACTAGATGGCTATAATTCACCCCTCCACTTT
>TRBV6-6|-|-|TRBJ2-7
CASGPGTSLYEQYF
TGTGCCAGCGGACCCGGGACATCCCTCTACGAGCAGTACTTC
>TRBV30|-|-|TRBJ2-2
CAWNPQFIGELFF
TGTGCCTGGAATCCCCAGTTTATCGGGGAGCTGTTTTTT